These 7 T cell receptor beta chains came from one sample sequenced in a study of human T cells and chemical hapten exposure. Time point denoted: pre-sensitization, week 0. Treatment defined: therapeutic diphenylcyclopropenone sensitization with weekly scalp DPC. TCRdb fed the RACE reads into MiXCR, producing one record per CDR3 protein. The repertoire holds about 380,000 distinct CDR3 sequences, roughly 5.3% seen once, with 2.5% to 3% in the top ten. The material was whole blood, obtained in connection with sensitization to the hapten diphenylcyclopropenone (DPC). These receptors were collected from a woman aged 50 to 60 with alopecia areata. Some clones in this sample may be carry-over from other donors' samples.

This clonotype was seen ten or more times. The chain links TRBV20-1 to TRBJ2-1; 7 nucleotides line up with TRBD2. Germline-derived CDR1 and CDR2 are DFQATT and SNEGSKA (reference sequence). CDR3 size: 14 residues. V dropped 2 bases and J dropped 10; count of bases not matched to a gene: 11. The CDR3 loop reads CSARFPSGPGEQFF. The CDR3 nucleotides are TGCAGTGCTAGATTTCCTAGCGGACCCGGGGAGCAGTTCTTC.

This clonotype has just a few counts. This chain uses TRBV25-1 with TRBJ2-3; TRBD2 agrees at 11 bases. Looked up from germline, CDR1 is MGHDK and CDR2 is SYGVNS. The CDR3 is made up of 18 amino acids. The ends lost 0 bases at V and 4 bases at J; junction bases unmatched: 9. CDR3 residues: CASSEYLSPSGRSDTQYF. CDR3 nucleotide sequence: TGTGCCAGCAGTGAATATTTGAGTCCTAGCGGGAGGTCAGATACGCAGTATTTT.

This clonotype was recorded a few times. This sequence joins TRBV5-1 and TRBJ1-1; weak D call: TRBD1 (5 bases). V lost 2 bases and J 4 bases, leaving 9 bases between the germline ends. This CDR3 has 13 residues. Germline V gene sequence: CDR1 SGHRS, CDR2 YFSETQ. DNA of the CDR3: TGCGCCAGCAGCTTCGCAGGGAGCACTGAAGCTTTCTTT. Translation gives CASSFAGSTEAFF.

In this sample, this clonotype turned up many times. This chain links TRBV6-2 or TRBV6-3 with TRBJ2-7; D gene uncertain. This CDR3 has 11 amino acids. Trimming took 6 bases from V and 4 from J, leaving 7 bases between them. The germline V gene has CDR1 MNHEY and CDR2 SVGEGT. The CDR3: CASRRGYEQYF. The CDR3 region has the DNA TGTGCCAGCAGACGTGGTTACGAGCAGTACTTC.

This clonotype was seen a few times. The CDR3 is CASRGPYGYTF. The CDR3 coding sequence is TGTGCCAGCAGGGGGCCCTATGGCTACACCTTC. The V and J genes are TRBV12-3 or TRBV12-4 and TRBJ1-2; a possible D gene is TRBD1 (5 bases). This CDR3 is built from 11 residues. V shed 6 bases and J shed 4 bases, with 6 bases lying between them.

The chain is built from TRBV4-2 and TRBJ1-6; D unclear. Germline V CDR1 and CDR2: LGHNA, YNFKEQ. Between the trimmed V and J ends, which lost 0 bases and 7 bases, there was a span of 10 bases. The CDR3 length is 15 residues. Here the CDR3 DNA reads TGTGCCAGCAGCCAAGAGGAGGGAACGAATTCACCCCTCCACTTT. Amino acid sequence: CASSQEEGTNSPLHF.

This clonotype was observed a few times. The rearrangement joins TRBV4-1 to TRBJ1-2, with TRBD1 matching 7 bases. Trimming cost V 0 bases and J 2 bases; bases outside gene matches: 0. The germline CDR1 and CDR2 sequences are MGHRA and YSYEKL. The CDR3 spans 14 residues. CDR3 region: CASSQEGQNYGYTF. The CDR3 nucleotides read TGCGCCAGCAGCCAAGAGGGACAGAACTATGGCTACACCTTC.